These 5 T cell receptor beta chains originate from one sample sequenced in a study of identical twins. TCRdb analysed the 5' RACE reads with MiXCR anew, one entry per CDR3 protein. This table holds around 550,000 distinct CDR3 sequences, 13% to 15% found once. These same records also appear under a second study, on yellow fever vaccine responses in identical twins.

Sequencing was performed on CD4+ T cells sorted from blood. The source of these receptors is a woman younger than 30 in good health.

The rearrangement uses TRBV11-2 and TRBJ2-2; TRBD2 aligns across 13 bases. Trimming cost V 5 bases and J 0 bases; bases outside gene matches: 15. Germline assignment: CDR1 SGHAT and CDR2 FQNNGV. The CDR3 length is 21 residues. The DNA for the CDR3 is TGTGCCAGCAGCCCTCAATCGGGACTAGCGGGGAGAGGAGCGAACACCGGGGAGCTGTTTTTT. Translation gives CASSPQSGLAGRGANTGELFF.

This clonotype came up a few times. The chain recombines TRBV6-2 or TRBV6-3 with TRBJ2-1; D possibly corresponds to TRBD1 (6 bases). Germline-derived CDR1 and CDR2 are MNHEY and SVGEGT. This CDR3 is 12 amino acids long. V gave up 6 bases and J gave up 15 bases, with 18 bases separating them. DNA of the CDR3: TGTGCCAGCAGCCGACTGGGGGCGGGTCTGTTCTTC. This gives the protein CASSRLGAGLFF.

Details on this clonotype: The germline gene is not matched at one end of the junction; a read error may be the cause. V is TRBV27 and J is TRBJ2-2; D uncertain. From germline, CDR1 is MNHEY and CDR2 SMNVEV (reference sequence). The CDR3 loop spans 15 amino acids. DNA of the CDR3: TGTGCCAGCAGTGTATCGAGACTCTTTTCCGGGGAGCTGTTTTTT. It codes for CASSVSRLFSGELFF.

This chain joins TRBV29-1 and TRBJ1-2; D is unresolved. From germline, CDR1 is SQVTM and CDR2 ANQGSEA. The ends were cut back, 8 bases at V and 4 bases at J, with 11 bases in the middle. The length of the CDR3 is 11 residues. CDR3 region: CSTLGSYGYTF. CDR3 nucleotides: TGCAGCACACTAGGGTCCTATGGCTACACCTTC.

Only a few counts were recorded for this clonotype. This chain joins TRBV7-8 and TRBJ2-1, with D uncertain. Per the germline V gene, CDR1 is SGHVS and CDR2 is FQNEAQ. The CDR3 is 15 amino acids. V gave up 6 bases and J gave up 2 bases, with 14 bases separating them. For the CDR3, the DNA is TGTGCCAGCAGGCCTGGCTCTGGGCCCTACAATGAGCAGTTCTTC. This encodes CASRPGSGPYNEQFF.